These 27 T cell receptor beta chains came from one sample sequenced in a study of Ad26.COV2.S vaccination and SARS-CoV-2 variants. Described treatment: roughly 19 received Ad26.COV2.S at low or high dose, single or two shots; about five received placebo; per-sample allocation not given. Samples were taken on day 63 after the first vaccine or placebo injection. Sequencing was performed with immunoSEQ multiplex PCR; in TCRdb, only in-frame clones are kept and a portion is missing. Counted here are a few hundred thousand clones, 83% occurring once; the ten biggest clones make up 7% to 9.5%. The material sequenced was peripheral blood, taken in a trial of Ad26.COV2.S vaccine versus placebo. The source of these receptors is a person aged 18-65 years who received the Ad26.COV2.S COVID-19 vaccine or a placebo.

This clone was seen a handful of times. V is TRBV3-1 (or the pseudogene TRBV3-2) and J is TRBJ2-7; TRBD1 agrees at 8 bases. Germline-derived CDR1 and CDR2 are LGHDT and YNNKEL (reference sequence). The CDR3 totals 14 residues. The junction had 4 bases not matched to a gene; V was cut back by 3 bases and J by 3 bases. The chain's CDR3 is CASSQDRVHYEQYF. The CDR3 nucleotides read TGTGCCAGCAGCCAGGACAGGGTCCACTACGAGCAGTACTTC.

Here the CDR3 reads CSAAHSGGYTF. The CDR3 region has the DNA TGCAGTGCGGCTCACAGCGGTGGCTACACCTTC. V and J are TRBV20-1 and TRBJ1-2; D not resolved. The V end was cut by 6 bases, the J end by 7 bases, with 12 bases between. The V gene's germline CDR1 is DFQATT and CDR2 SNEGSKA (reference sequence). This CDR3 has 11 amino acids.

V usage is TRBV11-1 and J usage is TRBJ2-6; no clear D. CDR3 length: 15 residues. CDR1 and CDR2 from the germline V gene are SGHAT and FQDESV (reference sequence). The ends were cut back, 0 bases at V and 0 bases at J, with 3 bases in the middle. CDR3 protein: CASSLAASGANVLTF. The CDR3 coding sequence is TGTGCCAGCAGCTTAGCCGCCTCTGGGGCCAACGTCCTGACTTTC.

This CDR3 is CASSYGGTGELFF. Here the CDR3 DNA reads TGTGCCAGCAGTTACGGCGGCACCGGGGAGCTGTTTTTT. The chain combines TRBV6-5 with TRBJ2-2; no reliable D call. V gave up 2 bases and J gave up 4 bases, with 5 bases separating them. The germline V gene has CDR1 MNHEY and CDR2 SVGAGI. The CDR3 sequence is 13 residues long.

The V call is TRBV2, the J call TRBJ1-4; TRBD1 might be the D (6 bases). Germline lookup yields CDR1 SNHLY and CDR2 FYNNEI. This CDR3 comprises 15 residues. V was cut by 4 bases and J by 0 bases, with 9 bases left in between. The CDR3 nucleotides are TGTGCCAGCAGTGGGCAGGGGACAACTAATGAAAAACTGTTTTTT. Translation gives CASSGQGTTNEKLFF.

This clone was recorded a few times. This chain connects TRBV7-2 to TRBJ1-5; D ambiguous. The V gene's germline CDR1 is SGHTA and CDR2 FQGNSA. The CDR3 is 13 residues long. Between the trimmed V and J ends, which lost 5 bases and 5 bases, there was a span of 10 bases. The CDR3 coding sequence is TGTGCCAGCAGCACTCTGAGGTATCAGCCCCAGCATTTT. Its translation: CASSTLRYQPQHF.

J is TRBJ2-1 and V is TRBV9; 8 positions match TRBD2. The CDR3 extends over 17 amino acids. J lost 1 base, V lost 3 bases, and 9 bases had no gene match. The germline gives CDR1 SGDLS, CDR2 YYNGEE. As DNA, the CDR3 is TGTGCCAGCAGCGCTCCCCGGACTAGCCCGTCCTACAATGAGCAGTTCTTC. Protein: CASSAPRTSPSYNEQFF.

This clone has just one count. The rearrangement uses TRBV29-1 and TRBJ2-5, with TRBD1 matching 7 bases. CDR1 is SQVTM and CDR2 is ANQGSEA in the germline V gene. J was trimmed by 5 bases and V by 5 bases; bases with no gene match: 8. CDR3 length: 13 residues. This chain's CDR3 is CSVLQGLRETQYF. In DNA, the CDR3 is TGCAGCGTTTTACAGGGGTTGCGGGAGACCCAGTACTTC.

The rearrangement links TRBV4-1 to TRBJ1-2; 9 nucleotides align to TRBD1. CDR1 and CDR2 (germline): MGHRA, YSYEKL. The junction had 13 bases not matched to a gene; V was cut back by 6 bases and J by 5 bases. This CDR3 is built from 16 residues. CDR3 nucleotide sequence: TGCGCCAGCAGGTGGAGGGACAGGGTTGAGAGGTATGGCTACACCTTC. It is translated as CASRWRDRVERYGYTF.

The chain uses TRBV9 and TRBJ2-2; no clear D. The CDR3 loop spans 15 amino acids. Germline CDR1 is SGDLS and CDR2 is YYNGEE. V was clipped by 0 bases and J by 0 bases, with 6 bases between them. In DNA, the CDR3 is TGTGCCAGCAGCGTAGATCTAGCGAACACCGGGGAGCTGTTTTTT. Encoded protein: CASSVDLANTGELFF.

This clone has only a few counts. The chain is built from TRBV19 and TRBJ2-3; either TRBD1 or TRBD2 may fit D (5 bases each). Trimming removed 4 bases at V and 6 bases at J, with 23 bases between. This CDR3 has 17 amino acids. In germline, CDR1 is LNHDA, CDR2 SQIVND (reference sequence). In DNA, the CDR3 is TGTGCCAGTAGTACCCGCTCACGGGGCATCCTGGGGGATACGCAGTATTTT. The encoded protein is CASSTRSRGILGDTQYF.

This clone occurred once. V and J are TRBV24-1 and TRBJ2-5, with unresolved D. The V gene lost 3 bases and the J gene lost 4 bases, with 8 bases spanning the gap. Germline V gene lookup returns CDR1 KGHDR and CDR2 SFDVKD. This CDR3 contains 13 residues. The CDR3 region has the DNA TGTGCCACCAGTGATCTTACGGGAGAGACCCAGTACTTC. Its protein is CATSDLTGETQYF.

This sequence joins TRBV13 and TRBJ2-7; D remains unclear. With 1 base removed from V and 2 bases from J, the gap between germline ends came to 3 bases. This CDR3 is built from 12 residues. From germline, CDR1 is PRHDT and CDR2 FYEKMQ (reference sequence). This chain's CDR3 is CASSLAAYEQYF. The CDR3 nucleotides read TGTGCCAGCAGCTTAGCAGCCTACGAGCAGTACTTC.

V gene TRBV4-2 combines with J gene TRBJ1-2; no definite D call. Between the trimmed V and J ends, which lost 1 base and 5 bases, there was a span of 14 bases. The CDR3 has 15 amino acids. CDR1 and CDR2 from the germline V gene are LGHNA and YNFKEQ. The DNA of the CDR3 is TGTGCCAGCAGCCAAGTCCTTCCCTCCCCTTATGGCTACACCTTC. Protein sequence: CASSQVLPSPYGYTF.

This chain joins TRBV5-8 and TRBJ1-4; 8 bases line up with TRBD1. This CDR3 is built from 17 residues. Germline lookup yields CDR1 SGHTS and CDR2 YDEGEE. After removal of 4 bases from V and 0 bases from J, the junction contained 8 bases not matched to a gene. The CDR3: CASSHHRGFATNEKLFF. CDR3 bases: TGTGCCAGCAGCCATCACAGGGGGTTTGCAACTAATGAAAAACTGTTTTTT.

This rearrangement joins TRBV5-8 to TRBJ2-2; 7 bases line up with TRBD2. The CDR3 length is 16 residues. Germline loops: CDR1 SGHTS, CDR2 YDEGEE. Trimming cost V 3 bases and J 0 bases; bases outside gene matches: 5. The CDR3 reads CASSSGRGTNTGELFF. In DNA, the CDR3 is TGTGCCAGCAGCTCCGGGCGGGGGACGAACACCGGGGAGCTGTTTTTT. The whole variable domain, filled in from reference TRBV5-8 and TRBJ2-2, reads EAGVTQSPTHLIKTRGQQATLRCSPISGHTSVYWYQQALGLGLQFLLWYDEGEERNRGNFPPRFSGRQFPNYSSELNVNALELEDSALYLCASSSGRGTNTGELFFGEGSRLTVL.

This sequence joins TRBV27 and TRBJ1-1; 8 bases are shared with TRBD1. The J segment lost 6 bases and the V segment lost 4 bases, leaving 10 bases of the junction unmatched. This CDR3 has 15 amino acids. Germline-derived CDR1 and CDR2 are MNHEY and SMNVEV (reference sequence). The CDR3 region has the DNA TGTGCCAGCAGTTCCTCGGACAGGGATTTTTCTGAAGCTTTCTTT. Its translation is CASSSSDRDFSEAFF.

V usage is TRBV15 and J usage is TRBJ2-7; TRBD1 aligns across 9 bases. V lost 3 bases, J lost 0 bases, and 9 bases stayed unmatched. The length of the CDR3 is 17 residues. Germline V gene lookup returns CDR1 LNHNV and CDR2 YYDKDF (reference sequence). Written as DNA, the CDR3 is TGTGCCACCAGCAGCGCCCCATGGGACAGGGACTCCTACGAGCAGTACTTC. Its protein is CATSSAPWDRDSYEQYF.

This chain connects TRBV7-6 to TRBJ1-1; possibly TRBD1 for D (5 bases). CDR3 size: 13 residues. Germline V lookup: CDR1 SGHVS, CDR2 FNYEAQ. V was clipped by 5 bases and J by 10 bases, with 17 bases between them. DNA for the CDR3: TGTGCCAGCAGCGAACTCTCAGGGCAGCGAGCTTTCTTT. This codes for CASSELSGQRAFF.

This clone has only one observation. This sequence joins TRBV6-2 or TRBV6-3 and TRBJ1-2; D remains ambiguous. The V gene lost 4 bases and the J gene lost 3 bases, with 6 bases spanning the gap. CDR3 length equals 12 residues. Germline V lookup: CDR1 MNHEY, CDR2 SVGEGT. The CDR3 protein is CASSSEHYGYTF. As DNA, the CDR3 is TGTGCCAGCAGTTCAGAACACTATGGCTACACCTTC.

CDR3 amino acids: CASSQRLAGDPYPGELFF. CDR3 sequence (DNA): TGTGCCAGCAGCCAAAGACTAGCGGGAGACCCTTATCCCGGGGAGCTGTTTTTT. The chain recombines TRBV11-3 with TRBJ2-2; 12 nucleotides line up with TRBD2. The CDR3 has 18 residues. J gave up 6 bases and V 5 bases, and 13 bases lay outside the gene matches. Germline V gene data show CDR1 as SGHNT and CDR2 as YENEEA.

CDR3 loop: CASSPSVGGGAYGYTF. CDR3 bases: TGTGCCAGCTCACCTTCCGTCGGAGGGGGCGCTTATGGCTACACCTTC. The chain carries TRBV18 and TRBJ1-2, with 7 positions matching TRBD1. V dropped 3 bases and J dropped 5; count of bases not matched to a gene: 12. The CDR3 is 16 residues long. CDR1 and CDR2 (germline): KGHSH, LQKENI.

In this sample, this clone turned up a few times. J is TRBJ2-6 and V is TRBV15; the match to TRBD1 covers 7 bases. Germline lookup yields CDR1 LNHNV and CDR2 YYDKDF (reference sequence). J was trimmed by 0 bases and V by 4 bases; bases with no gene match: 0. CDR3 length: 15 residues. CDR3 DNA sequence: TGTGCCACCAGCACAGGGGGCTCTGGGGCCAACGTCCTGACTTTC. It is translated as CATSTGGSGANVLTF. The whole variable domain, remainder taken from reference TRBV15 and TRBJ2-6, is DAMVIQNPRYQVTQFGKPVTLSCSQTLNHNVMYWYQQKSSQAPKLLFHYYDKDFNNEADTPDNFQSRRPNTSFCFLDIRSPGLGDTAMYLCATSTGGSGANVLTFGAGSRLTVL.

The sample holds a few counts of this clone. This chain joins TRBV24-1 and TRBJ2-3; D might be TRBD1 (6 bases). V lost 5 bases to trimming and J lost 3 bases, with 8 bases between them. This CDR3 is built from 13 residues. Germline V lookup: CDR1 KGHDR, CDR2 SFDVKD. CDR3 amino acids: CATSAGATDTQYF. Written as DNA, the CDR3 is TGTGCCACCAGTGCAGGGGCTACAGATACGCAGTATTTT.

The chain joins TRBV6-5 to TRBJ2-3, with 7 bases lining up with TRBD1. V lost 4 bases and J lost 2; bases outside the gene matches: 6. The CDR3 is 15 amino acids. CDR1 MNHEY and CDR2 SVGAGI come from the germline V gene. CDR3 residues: CASSWTGTHTDTQYF. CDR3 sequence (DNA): TGTGCCAGCAGTTGGACAGGCACACACACAGATACGCAGTATTTT.

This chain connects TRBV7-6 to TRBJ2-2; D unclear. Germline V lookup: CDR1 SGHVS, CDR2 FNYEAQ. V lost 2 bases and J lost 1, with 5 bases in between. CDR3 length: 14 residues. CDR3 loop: CASSLRMNTGELFF. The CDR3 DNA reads TGTGCCAGCAGCTTAAGGATGAACACCGGGGAGCTGTTTTTT.

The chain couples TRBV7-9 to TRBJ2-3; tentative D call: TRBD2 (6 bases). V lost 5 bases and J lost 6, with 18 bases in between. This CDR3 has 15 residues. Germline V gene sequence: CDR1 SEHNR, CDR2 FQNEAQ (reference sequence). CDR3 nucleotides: TGTGCCAGCAGCCTCCTACGGGGGACGGGGGATACGCAGTATTTT. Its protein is CASSLLRGTGDTQYF.